The 18 T cell receptor beta chains below come from one sample, sequenced in a study of cytomegalovirus exposure and HLA in healthy donors. With 60 Vbeta and 13 Jbeta primers, the PCR was carried out. Measured with immunoSEQ multiplex PCR; TCRdb has only the in-frame clones, and not every one. The sample shows 200,000 or so clones, more than 75% of them seen only once. Sample: PBMCs. These receptors were obtained from a male donor in good health and CMV-seronegative.

The rearrangement links TRBV21-1 to TRBJ2-3; the listed D gene, TRBD1, was not tested against the DNA. TRBV21-1 is an annotated pseudogene. CDR3 length equals 15 residues. This CDR3 reads CASSVYSNSTDTQYF. CDR3 coding DNA: TGTGCCAGCAGCGTATACAGCAACAGCACAGATACGCAGTATTTT.

This clone was observed a single time. The same CDR3 arises from other DNA sequences in this sample as well. The chain's CDR3 is CASSFRETQYF. The CDR3 DNA reads as TGCGCCAGCAGCTTCCGGGAGACCCAGTACTTC. The J gene is TRBJ2-5, the V gene TRBV5-1; no clear D gene. Germline V gene lookup returns CDR1 SGHRS and CDR2 YFSETQ. This CDR3 is 11 amino acids long. Trimming left V 2 bases short and J 5 bases short, with 4 bases between.

As DNA, the CDR3 is TGTGCCAGGGGACAGGCAACCTACGAGCAGTACTTC. Its protein product is CARGQATYEQYF. The V gene is TRBV2, the J gene TRBJ2-7, with 8 bases matching TRBD1. The trim removed 9 bases at V and 2 bases at J, leaving 3 bases unmatched. The V gene's germline CDR1 is SNHLY and CDR2 FYNNEI. CDR3 length: 12 residues.

This clone was seen a few times. The sample holds other DNA sequences that translate to the same CDR3. This chain uses TRBV28 with TRBJ2-7, with 8 bases fitting TRBD1. Germline trimming cut 5 bases from V and 0 bases from J; bases unmatched to any gene: 6. The length of the CDR3 is 15 residues. In germline, CDR1 is MDHEN, CDR2 SYDVKM. CDR3 sequence: CASSPRTGSSYEQYF. The CDR3 nucleotides are TGTGCCAGCAGTCCGCGGACAGGGAGCTCCTACGAGCAGTACTTC.

This chain joins TRBV15 and TRBJ2-1; tentative D call: TRBD2 (5 bases). This CDR3 region has 14 residues. Germline CDR1 LNHNV, CDR2 YYDKDF (reference sequence). V was trimmed by 3 bases and J by 7 bases, leaving 13 bases between them. The CDR3 sequence: CATSSSLRENEQFF. In nucleotides, the CDR3 is TGTGCCACCAGCAGTTCCCTCCGGGAAAATGAGCAGTTCTTC.

This clone was seen just once. Mismatch with germline at one junction end may stem from a read error. The rearrangement uses TRBV29-1 and TRBJ2-7, with D perhaps matching TRBD2 (5 bases). Germline CDR1 SQVTM, CDR2 ANQGSEA. The CDR3 has 11 amino acids. Here the CDR3 reads CGVGRAAEQYF. Here the CDR3 DNA reads TGCGGCGTTGGGCGGGCCGCCGAGCAGTACTTC.

A word on this clone: At one end the junction does not follow the germline gene, possibly because of a read error. The chain links TRBV7-9 to TRBJ2-1; 10 nucleotides agree with TRBD1. This CDR3 region has 15 residues. CDR1 and CDR2 from the germline V gene are SEHNR and FQNEAQ (reference sequence). The CDR3 sequence is CSSIFRDRGTNEQFF. In nucleotides, the CDR3 is TGTTCCAGCATCTTCCGGGACAGGGGAACCAATGAGCAGTTCTTC.

This chain connects TRBV5-1 to TRBJ1-1; D unclear. The V end was cut by 0 bases, the J end by 2 bases, with 5 bases between. In germline, CDR1 is SGHRS, CDR2 YFSETQ. The CDR3 runs to 13 residues. The CDR3 coding sequence is TGCGCCAGCAGCTTGGAGCCAAACACTGAAGCTTTCTTT. Amino acids: CASSLEPNTEAFF.

The sample holds one count of this clone. The chain links TRBV19 to TRBJ2-2, with 9 nucleotides matching TRBD2. CDR1 is LNHDA, CDR2 SQIVND, per germline (reference sequence). V lost 3 bases to trimming and J lost 4 bases; unmatched junction nucleotides: 6. This CDR3 is 16 amino acids long. This chain's CDR3 is CASSIGLAGRTGELFF. The CDR3, as DNA: TGTGCCAGTAGTATCGGGCTAGCGGGACGCACCGGGGAGCTGTTTTTT. Variable domain in full (rest from reference TRBV19 and TRBJ2-2): DGGITQSPKYLFRKEGQNVTLSCEQNLNHDAMYWYRQDPGQGLRLIYYSQIVNDFQKGDIAEGYSVSREKKESFPLTVTSAQKNPTAFYLCASSIGLAGRTGELFFGEGSRLTVL.

The genes are TRBV5-4 and TRBJ1-1; tentatively, D is TRBD1 (6 bases). The V end was cut by 3 bases, the J end by 4 bases, with 16 bases between. CDR3 size: 15 residues. From germline, CDR1 is SGHNT and CDR2 YYREEE (reference sequence). The chain's CDR3 is CASSSTLGAGTEAFF. The CDR3 region has the DNA TGTGCCAGCAGCTCGACACTGGGGGCTGGCACTGAAGCTTTCTTT.

For this clone: One base away lies a much larger clone, so this may be a sequencing read error. V and J are TRBV27 and TRBJ2-7; 10 nucleotides match TRBD2. V dropped 3 bases and J dropped 7; count of bases not matched to a gene: 9. The CDR3 is 15 amino acids. Germline CDR1 and CDR2: MNHEY and SMNVEV (reference sequence). CDR3 loop: CASSFIAGGGNEQYF. CDR3 in DNA: TGTGCCAGCAGTTTTATAGCGGGAGGAGGTAATGAGCAGTACTTC.

The V call is TRBV7-9, the J call TRBJ2-1, with D maybe TRBD2 (5 bases). V gave up 2 bases and J gave up 4 bases, with 21 bases separating them. The CDR3 extends over 18 amino acids. Germline V CDR1 and CDR2: SEHNR, FQNEAQ (reference sequence). CDR3: CASSLNMMSGAAYNEQFF. DNA of the CDR3: TGTGCCAGCAGCTTAAACATGATGAGCGGAGCTGCGTACAATGAGCAGTTCTTC.

The chain combines TRBV2 with TRBJ1-2; D not resolved. The V gene lost 5 bases and the J gene lost 5 bases, with 15 bases spanning the gap. Germline assignment: CDR1 SNHLY and CDR2 FYNNEI. CDR3 length: 14 residues. CDR3: CASSQASGRYGYTF. The CDR3 DNA follows: TGTGCCAGCAGTCAGGCCTCGGGAAGATATGGCTACACCTTC. The full variable domain, in which reference TRBV2 and TRBJ1-2 provide the parts outside the CDR3, is EPEVTQTPSHQVTQMGQEVILRCVPISNHLYFYWYRQILGQKVEFLVSFYNNEISEKSEIFDDQFSVERPDGSNFTLKIRSTKLEDSAMYFCASSQASGRYGYTFGSGTRLTVV.

The sample holds a few counts of this clone. The chain carries TRBV6-5 and TRBJ1-1; possible D gene TRBD1, 6 bases. V was trimmed by 6 bases and J by 5 bases, leaving 13 bases between them. The CDR3 is 13 residues long. Germline values: CDR1 MNHEY, CDR2 SVGAGI. This CDR3 reads CASRKIQGTEAFF. The CDR3 region has the DNA TGTGCCAGCAGAAAAATACAGGGAACTGAAGCTTTCTTT.

The chain combines TRBV18 with TRBJ2-7, with D tentatively TRBD1 (5 bases). There are 14 residues in the CDR3. Trimming took off 2 bases at V and 3 bases at J, with 11 bases between the two ends. CDR1 and CDR2 from the germline V gene are KGHSH and LQKENI. This CDR3 is CASSPSSGFYEQYF. CDR3 in DNA: TGTGCCAGCTCACCATCATCAGGGTTCTACGAGCAGTACTTC.

V gene TRBV9 combines with J gene TRBJ1-4; possible D gene TRBD1, 6 bases. V was trimmed by 0 bases and J by 8 bases, leaving 20 bases between them. The CDR3 totals 17 residues. Germline V CDR1 and CDR2: SGDLS, YYNGEE. DNA of the CDR3: TGTGCCAGCAGCGTAGCTGCGTCGTGGACAGCTTACGAAAAACTGTTTTTT. As protein: CASSVAASWTAYEKLFF.

The chain links TRBV27 to TRBJ2-7, with a tentative D call TRBD1 (5 bases). Germline loops: CDR1 MNHEY, CDR2 SMNVEV (reference sequence). Trimming stripped 0 bases from V and 5 bases from J, with 11 bases between. The CDR3 is 14 residues long. CDR3 sequence (DNA): TGTGCCAGCAGTTTATCGGCAGGGCGCCACGAGCAGTACTTC. This sequence encodes CASSLSAGRHEQYF.

The gene calls are TRBV6-6 and TRBJ2-7, with 8 bases fitting TRBD1. The CDR3 is 16 residues long. V lost 2 bases to trimming and J lost 5 bases; unmatched junction nucleotides: 11. Per the germline V gene, CDR1 is MNHNY and CDR2 is SVGAGI (reference sequence). CDR3 protein: CASSYPNGTGNDEQYF. The CDR3 coding sequence is TGTGCCAGCAGTTACCCAAACGGGACAGGTAATGACGAGCAGTACTTC.